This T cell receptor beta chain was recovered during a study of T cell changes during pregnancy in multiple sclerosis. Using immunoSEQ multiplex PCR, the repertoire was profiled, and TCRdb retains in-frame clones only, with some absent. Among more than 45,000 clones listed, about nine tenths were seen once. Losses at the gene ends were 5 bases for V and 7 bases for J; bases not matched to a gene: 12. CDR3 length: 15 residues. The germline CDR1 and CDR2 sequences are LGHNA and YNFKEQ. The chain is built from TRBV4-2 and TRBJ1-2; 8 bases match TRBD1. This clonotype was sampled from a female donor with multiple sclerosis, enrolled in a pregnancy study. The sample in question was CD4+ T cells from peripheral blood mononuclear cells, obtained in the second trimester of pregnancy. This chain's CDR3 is CASSEKPDRGAGYTF. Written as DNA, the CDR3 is TGTGCCAGCAGCGAAAAGCCCGACAGGGGTGCTGGCTACACCTTC.